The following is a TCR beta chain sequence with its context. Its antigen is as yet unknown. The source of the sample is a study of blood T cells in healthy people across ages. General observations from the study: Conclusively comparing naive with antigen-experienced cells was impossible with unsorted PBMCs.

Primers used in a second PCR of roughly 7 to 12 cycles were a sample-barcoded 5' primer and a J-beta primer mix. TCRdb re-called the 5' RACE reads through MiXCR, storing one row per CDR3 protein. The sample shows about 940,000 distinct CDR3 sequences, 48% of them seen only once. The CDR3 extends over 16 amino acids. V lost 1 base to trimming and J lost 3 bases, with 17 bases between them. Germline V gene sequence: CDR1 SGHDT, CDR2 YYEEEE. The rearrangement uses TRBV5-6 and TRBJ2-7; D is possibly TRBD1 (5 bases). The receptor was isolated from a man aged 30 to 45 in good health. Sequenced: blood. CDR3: CASSLYTLQGDYEQYF. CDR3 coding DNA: TGTGCCAGCAGCTTGTATACCCTCCAGGGCGACTACGAGCAGTACTTC. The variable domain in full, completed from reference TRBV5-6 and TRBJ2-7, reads DAGVTQSPTHLIKTRGQQVTLRCSPKSGHDTVSWYQQALGQGPQFIFQYYEEEERQRGNFPDRFSGHQFPNYSSELNVNALLLGDSALYLCASSLYTLQGDYEQYFGPGTRLTVT.